A single sample is the source of the 18 T cell receptor beta chains below, sequenced in a study of identical twins. Each CDR3 protein gets one entry after TCRdb re-called the 5' RACE reads with MiXCR. This table has about 570,000 distinct CDR3 sequences, over 8.5% appearing once. This same sample was also taken into another study, of yellow fever vaccine responses in identical twins.

Specimen: PBMCs. The receptor set was obtained from a woman between 18 and 29 years old in good health.

This chain uses TRBV12-3 or TRBV12-4 with TRBJ2-3; D not certain. The CDR3 runs 17 residues. V gave up 0 bases and J gave up 2 bases, with 15 bases separating them. In DNA, the CDR3 is TGTGCCAGCAGTTTAGCGGAGCCCGCAGTACACACAGATACGCAGTATTTT. It is translated as CASSLAEPAVHTDTQYF.

This clonotype appeared a few times. The chain uses TRBV30 and TRBJ2-6, with D perhaps TRBD2 (5 bases). V was cut by 0 bases and J by 0 bases, with 9 bases left in between. Germline loops: CDR1 GTSNPN, CDR2 SVGIG (reference sequence). The CDR3 covers 16 residues. CDR3 in DNA: TGTGCCTGGAGTGTACTGGGAGCCTCTGGGGCCAACGTCCTGACTTTC. Translation gives CAWSVLGASGANVLTF.

The chain combines TRBV11-3 with TRBJ2-3, with D possibly being TRBD1 (5 bases). The germline V and J ends were trimmed by 2 bases and 0 bases, with 12 bases remaining between them. CDR3 size: 16 residues. CDR1 is SGHNT, CDR2 YENEEA, per germline. The chain's CDR3 is CASSLRSGSSTDTQYF. The CDR3 DNA is TGTGCCAGCAGCTTACGGTCAGGGTCCAGCACAGATACGCAGTATTTT.

V is TRBV29-1 and J is TRBJ2-1; 7 nucleotides align to TRBD1. Germline V lookup: CDR1 SQVTM, CDR2 ANQGSEA. There are 16 residues in the CDR3. The J segment lost 9 bases and the V segment lost 3 bases, leaving 17 bases of the junction unmatched. CDR3 nucleotide sequence: TGCAGCGTTGAGGACCTAATACAGGGGTTGGGATCTGAGCAGTTCTTC. It is translated as CSVEDLIQGLGSEQFF.

V and J are TRBV7-2 and TRBJ2-1; TRBD2 agrees at 7 bases. This CDR3 has 14 amino acids. V lost 5 bases, J lost 10 bases, and 11 bases stayed unmatched. Germline loops: CDR1 SGHTA, CDR2 FQGNSA. In DNA, the CDR3 is TGTGCCAGCAGCCCGGATTGGGGGGAGGGGGAGCAGTTCTTC. Residues: CASSPDWGEGEQFF.

This clonotype was seen more than once but under ten times. The chain joins TRBV29-1 to TRBJ2-1, with D possibly being TRBD1 (5 bases). CDR3 length: 13 amino acids. Trimming removed 4 bases at V and 6 bases at J, with 13 bases between. Looked up from germline, CDR1 is SQVTM and CDR2 is ANQGSEA. The DNA of the CDR3 is TGCAGCGTTGGAGCCTACCAGGGCAATGAGCAGTTCTTC. Its translation: CSVGAYQGNEQFF.

This clonotype was detected only a few times. The V call is TRBV27, the J call TRBJ1-6, with D possibly being TRBD1 (5 bases). The CDR3 sequence is 18 residues long. Trimming cost V 2 bases and J 0 bases, with 14 bases left between them. CDR1 is MNHEY, CDR2 SMNVEV, per germline (reference sequence). The DNA for the CDR3 is TGTGCCAGCAGTTTAGAGTCAGGGAAGAGCTCCTATAATTCACCCCTCCACTTT. It translates to CASSLESGKSSYNSPLHF.

The gene calls are TRBV20-1 and TRBJ1-1; no reliable D call. The CDR3 is made up of 18 amino acids. CDR1 is DFQATT and CDR2 is SNEGSKA in the germline V gene (reference sequence). V was pared by 0 bases and J by 0 bases, with 20 bases between. The CDR3 DNA reads as TGCAGTGCTAGAGATGCCAGAGTCGGTAAGGCAATGAACACTGAAGCTTTCTTT. As protein: CSARDARVGKAMNTEAFF.

The chain carries TRBV7-2 and TRBJ2-7; TRBD1 aligns across 10 bases. The germline V gene encodes CDR1 SGHTA and CDR2 FQGNSA. Losses at the gene ends were 9 bases for V and 2 bases for J; bases not matched to a gene: 7. The CDR3 loop spans 14 amino acids. DNA of the CDR3: TGTGCCAGTATGGGGACAGGGGCCCCCTACGAGCAGTACTTC. As protein: CASMGTGAPYEQYF.

The chain combines TRBV18 with TRBJ1-6; 9 bases fit TRBD1. Germline loops: CDR1 KGHSH, CDR2 LQKENI. The CDR3 runs 15 residues. Losses at the gene ends were 3 bases for V and 5 bases for J; bases not matched to a gene: 2. The CDR3, as DNA: TGTGCCAGCTCACCGGACAGGGGTGATAATTCACCCCTCCACTTT. Amino acid sequence: CASSPDRGDNSPLHF. Using reference TRBV18 and TRBJ1-6 for the parts outside the CDR3, the full variable domain is NAGVMQNPRHLVRRRGQEARLRCSPMKGHSHVYWYRQLPEEGLKFMVYLQKENIIDESGMPKERFSAEFPKEGPSILRIQQVVRGDSAAYFCASSPDRGDNSPLHFGNGTRLTVT.

This chain connects TRBV2 to TRBJ2-6, with D hard to call. CDR1 and CDR2 from the germline V gene are SNHLY and FYNNEI. This CDR3 has 15 amino acids. V lost 0 bases and J lost 4, with 7 bases in between. The CDR3, as DNA: TGTGCCAGCAGTGAAGCGCTTCTAGGGGCCAACGTCCTGACTTTC. It codes for CASSEALLGANVLTF.

This clonotype has at least ten counts. The J gene is TRBJ2-3, the V gene TRBV5-1, with 11 bases aligning to TRBD1. This CDR3 comprises 14 residues. The germline V gene has CDR1 SGHRS and CDR2 YFSETQ. Unmatched junction bases numbered 6, after V lost 6 bases and J lost 6 bases. For the CDR3, the DNA is TGCGCCAGCACTTTGGGGACAGGGGGGGATACGCAGTATTTT. It codes for CASTLGTGGDTQYF. Full variable domain (outside the CDR3, taken from reference TRBV5-1 and TRBJ2-3): KAGVTQTPRYLIKTRGQQVTLSCSPISGHRSVSWYQQTPGQGLQFLFEYFSETQRNKGNFPGRFSGRQFSNSRSEMNVSTLELGDSALYLCASTLGTGGDTQYFGPGTRLTVL.

This chain uses TRBV18 with TRBJ2-1, with 8 positions matching TRBD1. The CDR3 length is 15 residues. Germline trimming cut 4 bases from V and 5 bases from J; bases unmatched to any gene: 7. The germline CDR1 and CDR2 sequences are KGHSH and LQKENI. CDR3 residues: CASSREGTGDNEQFF. DNA of the CDR3: TGTGCCAGCTCACGAGAGGGGACAGGTGACAATGAGCAGTTCTTC.

This rearrangement joins TRBV7-9 to TRBJ2-5; perhaps TRBD2 as D (7 bases). Germline-derived CDR1 and CDR2 are SEHNR and FQNEAQ (reference sequence). The length of the CDR3 is 17 residues. V shed 7 bases and J shed 5 bases, with 26 bases lying between them. CDR3 nucleotides: TGTGCCAGCAACACTCACGCTCCGGGGGGCCGGGGCGAGACCCAGTACTTC. It yields the protein CASNTHAPGGRGETQYF.

In DNA form, the CDR3 reads TGCGCCAGCAGCTTAAGACTAGCACCAGACAATGAGCAGTTCTTC. As protein: CASSLRLAPDNEQFF. The genes are TRBV5-1 and TRBJ2-1, with 7 positions matching TRBD2. Germline CDR1 is SGHRS and CDR2 is YFSETQ. Trimming at V came to 2 bases and at J to 5 bases, leaving 7 bases not matched to a gene. The CDR3 is made up of 15 amino acids.

This clonotype was seen a few times. In DNA, the CDR3 is TGTGCCAGCAGCGTAGAACTTTTAGGACAGTCTACCGGGGAGCTGTTTTTT. It encodes CASSVELLGQSTGELFF. The rearrangement joins TRBV9 to TRBJ2-2, with D perhaps matching TRBD1 (6 bases). CDR3 length equals 17 residues. Looked up from germline, CDR1 is SGDLS and CDR2 is YYNGEE. Trimming pared 0 bases from V and 5 bases from J, leaving 17 bases between.

In this sample, this clonotype turned up many times. The chain has TRBV18 and TRBJ2-7; D not certain. Germline-derived CDR1 and CDR2 are KGHSH and LQKENI. V was pared by 2 bases and J by 2 bases, with 7 bases between. This CDR3 spans 13 amino acids. The CDR3 DNA follows: TGTGCCAGCTCACCAGCAGACACCTACGAGCAGTACTTC. Its translation is CASSPADTYEQYF.

The rearrangement joins TRBV24-1 to TRBJ2-6; TRBD1 is a possible D gene (6 bases). V was clipped by 4 bases and J by 1 base, with 16 bases between them. CDR3 length: 18 amino acids. Looked up from germline, CDR1 is KGHDR and CDR2 is SFDVKD. The CDR3 nucleotides are TGTGCCACCAGTGAAGTTGACAGGAAAGGGTCTGGGGCCAACGTCCTGACTTTC. Amino acids: CATSEVDRKGSGANVLTF.